Listed below are T cell receptor beta chains from one sample, sequenced in a study of shared clonotypes between healthy human individuals. Using immunoSEQ multiplex PCR, the repertoire was profiled, and TCRdb retains in-frame clones only, with some absent. This sample carries around 700,000 clones, less than 80% of them seen once, and the ten largest clones take approximately 2%. Sequenced input: memory CD4+ T cells sorted from blood. All receptors come from a woman in her 30s in good health. Each CDR3 is given with its conserved first and last residue. The D gene is left open where the match is weak. Size tells how often a clone was seen (once, few, many) or the class of an expanded clone, and some rows leave it out.

V gene: TRBV6-5
J gene: TRBJ1-4
D gene: .
clone size: .
CDR3 protein: CASSYSGANEKLFF
CDR3 DNA: TGTGCCAGCAGTTACTCAGGGGCTAATGAAAAACTGTTTTTT

V gene: TRBV5-1
J gene: TRBJ2-2
D gene: .
clone size: few
CDR3 protein: CASSLGIRSSADGELFF
CDR3 DNA: TGCGCCAGCAGCTTGGGAATCCGGTCTAGCGCAGACGGGGAGCTGTTTTTT

V gene: TRBV28
J gene: TRBJ2-4
D gene: TRBD2
clone size: .
CDR3 protein: CASSFGLAGFSLAKNIQYF
CDR3 DNA: TGTGCCAGCAGTTTTGGACTAGCGGGATTCTCTCTAGCCAAAAACATTCAGTACTTC

V gene: TRBV5-1
J gene: TRBJ1-1
D gene: TRBD1
clone size: .
CDR3 protein: CASSFGTGGNTEAFF
CDR3 DNA: TGCGCCAGCAGCTTTGGGACAGGGGGGAACACTGAAGCTTTCTTT

V gene: TRBV28
J gene: TRBJ1-5
D gene: .
clone size: .
CDR3 protein: CASSRDQFRAQHF
CDR3 DNA: TGTGCCAGCAGTCGGGACCAGTTTCGGGCCCAGCATTTT

V gene: TRBV5-4
J gene: TRBJ2-3
D gene: TRBD2
clone size: .
CDR3 protein: CASSHRTSGDTQYF
CDR3 DNA: TGTGCCAGCAGCCATCGGACTAGCGGGGATACGCAGTATTTT

V gene: TRBV19
J gene: TRBJ2-6
D gene: .
clone size: .
CDR3 protein: CASSAGGYSGANVLTF
CDR3 DNA: TGTGCCAGTAGTGCAGGGGGGTACTCTGGGGCCAACGTCCTGACTTTC

V gene: TRBV5-1
J gene: TRBJ2-5
D gene: .
clone size: .
CDR3 protein: CASSVGRGETQYF
CDR3 DNA: TGCGCCAGCAGCGTAGGACGGGGAGAGACCCAGTACTTC

V gene: TRBV7-9
J gene: TRBJ2-3
D gene: .
clone size: .
CDR3 protein: CASSLTAPTDTQYF
CDR3 DNA: TGTGCCAGCAGCTTGACAGCTCCCACAGATACGCAGTATTTT

V gene: TRBV14
J gene: TRBJ2-3
D gene: .
clone size: .
CDR3 protein: CASSQYLFTDTQYF
CDR3 DNA: TGTGCCAGCAGCCAGTACTTATTCACAGATACGCAGTATTTT

V gene: TRBV5-3
J gene: TRBJ1-4
D gene: .
clone size: .
CDR3 protein: CASRGSKNEKLFF
CDR3 DNA: TGTGCCTCGCGCGGATCTAAAAATGAAAAACTGTTTTTT

V gene: TRBV21-1
J gene: TRBJ1-1
D gene: .
clone size: .
CDR3 protein: CASSKALRQVNTEAFF
CDR3 DNA: TGTGCCAGCAGCAAAGCGCTTCGACAGGTAAACACTGAAGCTTTCTTT

V gene: TRBV6-1
J gene: TRBJ2-7
D gene: .
clone size: few
CDR3 protein: CASSEEEVGSYEQYF
CDR3 DNA: TGTGCCAGCAGTGAAGAGGAGGTAGGGTCCTACGAGCAGTACTTC

V gene: TRBV10-3
J gene: TRBJ1-2
D gene: TRBD1
clone size: .
CDR3 protein: CAIRSQGGRQNGYTF
CDR3 DNA: TGTGCCATCAGATCACAGGGGGGTAGACAGAATGGCTACACCTTC

V gene: TRBV6-4
J gene: TRBJ2-6
D gene: TRBD1
clone size: .
CDR3 protein: CASSDSTGGSDGANVLTF
CDR3 DNA: TGTGCCAGCAGTGACTCAACAGGGGGATCTGACGGGGCCAACGTCCTGACTTTC

V gene: TRBV9
J gene: TRBJ1-2
D gene: TRBD1
clone size: once
CDR3 protein: CASSVGGTGTGYTF
CDR3 DNA: TGTGCCAGCAGCGTAGGTGGGACAGGGACTGGCTACACCTTC

V gene: TRBV18
J gene: TRBJ1-3
D gene: .
clone size: .
CDR3 protein: CASSPPAGTFSGNTIYF
CDR3 DNA: TGTGCCAGCTCACCACCGGCAGGAACCTTCTCTGGAAACACCATATATTTT

V gene: TRBV7-2
J gene: TRBJ1-5
D gene: .
clone size: .
CDR3 protein: CASSARPPAGNQPQHF
CDR3 DNA: TGTGCCAGCAGCGCTAGACCACCGGCGGGCAATCAGCCCCAGCATTTT

V gene: TRBV28
J gene: TRBJ2-3
D gene: .
clone size: .
CDR3 protein: CASRKQADTQYF
CDR3 DNA: TGTGCCAGCAGAAAACAGGCAGATACGCAGTATTTT

V gene: TRBV19
J gene: TRBJ1-2
D gene: .
clone size: once
CDR3 protein: CASSTGQRNGYTF
CDR3 DNA: TGTGCCAGTAGTACGGGACAACGGAATGGCTACACCTTC

V gene: TRBV7-6
J gene: TRBJ2-2
D gene: .
clone size: .
CDR3 protein: CASSLGSHVTGELFF
CDR3 DNA: TGTGCCAGCAGCTTAGGTAGTCACGTAACCGGGGAGCTGTTTTTT

V gene: TRBV7-2
J gene: TRBJ2-7
D gene: TRBD2
clone size: .
CDR3 protein: CASSLGTSAYEQYF
CDR3 DNA: TGTGCCAGCAGCTTAGGGACTAGCGCCTACGAGCAGTACTTC

V gene: TRBV7-6
J gene: TRBJ2-1
D gene: TRBD2
clone size: .
CDR3 protein: CASSLGVSGGENEQFF
CDR3 DNA: TGTGCCAGCAGCTTAGGGGTTAGCGGGGGAGAGAATGAGCAGTTCTTC

V gene: TRBV19
J gene: TRBJ1-5
D gene: .
clone size: many
CDR3 protein: CASSIVAGIDQPQHF
CDR3 DNA: TGTGCCAGTAGTATAGTTGCAGGGATCGATCAGCCCCAGCATTTT

V gene: TRBV28
J gene: TRBJ1-3
D gene: .
clone size: .
CDR3 protein: CASRGYPGSGNTIYF
CDR3 DNA: TGTGCCAGCAGAGGGTATCCGGGCTCTGGAAACACCATATATTTT

V gene: TRBV6-1
J gene: TRBJ2-1
D gene: TRBD2
clone size: .
CDR3 protein: CASSLLAGVGNEQFF
CDR3 DNA: TGTGCCAGCAGTCTCCTAGCGGGAGTTGGTAATGAGCAGTTCTTC

V gene: TRBV27
J gene: TRBJ1-2
D gene: .
clone size: few
CDR3 protein: CASSNLDSNYGYTF
CDR3 DNA: TGTGCCAGCAGTAACTTGGACAGTAACTATGGCTACACCTTC

V gene: TRBV11-2
J gene: TRBJ2-1
D gene: TRBD2
clone size: .
CDR3 protein: CASSLVPAGVENEQFF
CDR3 DNA: TGTGCCAGCAGCTTAGTGCCAGCGGGAGTTGAAAATGAGCAGTTCTTC

V gene: TRBV18
J gene: TRBJ2-5
D gene: .
clone size: .
CDR3 protein: CASSTVRGQETQYF
CDR3 DNA: TGTGCCAGCTCTACGGTACGGGGCCAAGAGACCCAGTACTTC

V gene: TRBV28
J gene: TRBJ1-5
D gene: .
clone size: .
CDR3 protein: CASSSKTGHRLNQPQHF
CDR3 DNA: TGTGCCAGCAGTTCAAAGACGGGACACCGACTCAATCAGCCCCAGCATTTT

V gene: TRBV30
J gene: TRBJ2-1
D gene: TRBD1
clone size: many
CDR3 protein: CAWSLRDRGRQFF
CDR3 DNA: TGTGCCTGGAGTCTCAGGGACAGGGGACGGCAGTTCTTC

V gene: TRBV5-1
J gene: TRBJ2-2
D gene: TRBD1
clone size: .
CDR3 protein: CASSLAVTGRNTGELFF
CDR3 DNA: TGCGCCAGCAGCTTGGCAGTGACAGGGAGGAACACCGGGGAGCTGTTTTTT

V gene: TRBV28
J gene: TRBJ1-5
D gene: .
clone size: .
CDR3 protein: CASSRLNQPQHF
CDR3 DNA: TGTGCCAGCAGTCGCCTGAATCAGCCCCAGCATTTT

V gene: TRBV2
J gene: TRBJ2-6
D gene: .
clone size: .
CDR3 protein: CACAGSGANVLTF
CDR3 DNA: TGTGCCTGCGCAGGCTCTGGGGCCAACGTCCTGACTTTC

V gene: TRBV27
J gene: TRBJ2-7
D gene: .
clone size: .
CDR3 protein: CASTQRQTYEQYF
CDR3 DNA: TGTGCCAGCACCCAGAGACAAACCTACGAGCAGTACTTC

V gene: TRBV5-4
J gene: TRBJ2-3
D gene: TRBD1
clone size: .
CDR3 protein: CASSRDRADLDTQYF
CDR3 DNA: TGTGCCAGCAGTAGGGACAGGGCGGATTTGGATACGCAGTATTTT

V gene: TRBV7-8
J gene: TRBJ2-1
D gene: TRBD2
clone size: many
CDR3 protein: CASSLVLAGGPAESDKQFF
CDR3 DNA: TGTGCCAGCAGCTTAGTACTAGCGGGAGGGCCCGCGGAGTCGGACAAGCAGTTCTTC

V gene: TRBV7-2
J gene: TRBJ1-5
D gene: .
clone size: .
CDR3 protein: CASSLGPRGNQPQHF
CDR3 DNA: TGTGCCAGCAGCTTAGGCCCGCGGGGCAATCAGCCCCAGCATTTT

V gene: TRBV18
J gene: TRBJ2-7
D gene: .
clone size: .
CDR3 protein: CASSLSRDEQYF
CDR3 DNA: TGTGCCAGCTCACTTTCCAGGGACGAGCAGTACTTC

V gene: TRBV18
J gene: TRBJ1-2
D gene: TRBD1
clone size: .
CDR3 protein: CASSPGQGRNGYTF
CDR3 DNA: TGTGCCAGCTCACCAGGACAGGGTAGGAATGGCTACACCTTC

V gene: TRBV28
J gene: TRBJ2-2
D gene: .
clone size: .
CDR3 protein: CASGVQGQLGAGELFF
CDR3 DNA: TGTGCCAGCGGAGTCCAGGGGCAGCTGGGGGCCGGGGAGCTGTTTTTT

V gene: TRBV28
J gene: TRBJ2-7
D gene: .
clone size: .
CDR3 protein: CASSGGSSYEQYF
CDR3 DNA: TGTGCCAGCAGTGGTGGGAGCTCCTACGAGCAGTACTTC

V gene: TRBV28
J gene: TRBJ1-5
D gene: TRBD1
clone size: .
CDR3 protein: CASSFPGQGGQPQHF
CDR3 DNA: TGTGCCAGCAGTTTTCCGGGACAGGGCGGTCAGCCCCAGCATTTT

V gene: TRBV29-1
J gene: TRBJ2-1
D gene: TRBD2
clone size: .
CDR3 protein: CSVASGSSYNEQFF
CDR3 DNA: TGCAGCGTTGCTAGCGGAAGCTCCTACAATGAGCAGTTCTTC

V gene: TRBV7-2
J gene: TRBJ1-1
D gene: .
clone size: .
CDR3 protein: CASSPDTGPEAFF
CDR3 DNA: TGTGCCAGCAGCCCAGACACCGGCCCTGAGGCTTTCTTT

V gene: TRBV5-6
J gene: TRBJ2-7
D gene: .
clone size: .
CDR3 protein: CASSLGGRIHEQYF
CDR3 DNA: TGTGCCAGCAGCTTGGGGGGGAGGATCCACGAGCAGTACTTC

V gene: TRBV10-3
J gene: TRBJ2-3
D gene: .
clone size: .
CDR3 protein: CATKTSLGTDTQYF
CDR3 DNA: TGTGCCACGAAGACTAGTTTGGGCACAGATACGCAGTATTTT

V gene: TRBV7-6
J gene: TRBJ1-2
D gene: TRBD1
clone size: .
CDR3 protein: CASSPGTGRGYTF
CDR3 DNA: TGTGCCAGCAGCCCTGGGACAGGGAGGGGCTACACCTTC

V gene: TRBV6-5
J gene: TRBJ2-2
D gene: .
clone size: .
CDR3 protein: CASWTGWDSGELFF
CDR3 DNA: TGTGCCAGCTGGACAGGATGGGACTCCGGGGAGCTGTTTTTT

V gene: TRBV28
J gene: TRBJ2-3
D gene: TRBD2
clone size: .
CDR3 protein: CASSPLPLAGASTDTQYF
CDR3 DNA: TGTGCCAGCAGTCCCTTACCCCTAGCGGGAGCTAGCACAGATACGCAGTATTTT

V gene: TRBV11-2
J gene: TRBJ2-5
D gene: .
clone size: .
CDR3 protein: CASSPPDRRETQYF
CDR3 DNA: TGTGCCAGCAGCCCTCCCGATAGGCGGGAGACCCAGTACTTC

V gene: TRBV6-5
J gene: TRBJ2-7
D gene: TRBD2
clone size: .
CDR3 protein: CASSYHIGLAGYEQYF
CDR3 DNA: TGTGCCAGCAGTTACCACATTGGACTAGCGGGCTACGAGCAGTACTTC

V gene: TRBV7-2
J gene: TRBJ1-1
D gene: .
clone size: .
CDR3 protein: CASRIGLNTEAFF
CDR3 DNA: TGTGCCAGCAGGATCGGCTTGAACACTGAAGCTTTCTTT

V gene: TRBV5-1
J gene: TRBJ1-5
D gene: .
clone size: .
CDR3 protein: CASSRGDWNQPQHF
CDR3 DNA: TGCGCCAGCAGCCGGGGAGACTGGAATCAGCCCCAGCATTTT

V gene: TRBV27
J gene: TRBJ2-1
D gene: .
clone size: .
CDR3 protein: CASSLLRTTRLYNEQFF
CDR3 DNA: TGTGCCAGCAGTTTACTCCGGACTACCCGCCTCTACAATGAGCAGTTCTTC

V gene: TRBV6-6
J gene: TRBJ1-5
D gene: .
clone size: .
CDR3 protein: CASASKALNQPQHF
CDR3 DNA: TGTGCCAGCGCCTCAAAGGCGCTCAATCAGCCCCAGCATTTT